The 31 T cell receptor beta chains presented below share a single source sample, sequenced in a study of T cells in Graves' hyperthyroidism and ophthalmopathy. Amplification yielded TCR beta CDR3 regions, with RNA transcripts as the source. RT-PCR in the first round (using the HTBI primer set) targeted the TCR CDR3. A single record per CDR3 protein comes from TCRdb applying MiXCR to the multiplex PCR reads. The profile shows under 350,000 distinct CDR3 sequences, 15% to 20% of them singletons. The specimen was blood. All receptors come from a woman aged 60-75 years with Graves' ophthalmopathy.

This clonotype was seen ten or more times. The V call is TRBV20-1, the J call TRBJ2-7; 7 bases line up with TRBD1. Losses at the gene ends were 3 bases for V and 6 bases for J; bases not matched to a gene: 8. The CDR3 is 13 residues long. The V gene's germline CDR1 is DFQATT and CDR2 SNEGSKA (reference sequence). CDR3 loop: CSARFTTGVEQYF. The CDR3 DNA is TGCAGTGCTAGGTTCACTACAGGGGTCGAGCAGTACTTC.

This clonotype was seen a handful of times. V usage is TRBV3-1 and J usage is TRBJ2-2; 10 bases fit TRBD1. Trimming cost V 4 bases and J 6 bases; bases outside gene matches: 8. This CDR3 is 16 amino acids long. From germline, CDR1 is LGHDT and CDR2 YNNKEL (reference sequence). The CDR3 DNA follows: TGTGCCAGCAGCCCTCGGACAGGGGGTTTCTCCGGGGAGCTGTTTTTT. Its protein is CASSPRTGGFSGELFF.

This clonotype was picked up many times. The V and J genes are TRBV20-1 and TRBJ2-1; D gene unclear. Looked up from germline, CDR1 is DFQATT and CDR2 is SNEGSKA (reference sequence). CDR3 size: 14 residues. Trimming pared 5 bases from V and 0 bases from J, leaving 11 bases between. The CDR3: CSARTDSSYNEQFF. The CDR3 nucleotides read TGCAGTGCTCGGACGGATAGCTCCTACAATGAGCAGTTCTTC.

This clonotype came up many times. This chain joins TRBV19 and TRBJ2-7; 9 bases line up with TRBD1. CDR3 length equals 17 residues. The germline CDR1 and CDR2 sequences are LNHDA and SQIVND (reference sequence). V gave up 3 bases and J gave up 4 bases; unmatched junction bases: 13. The chain's CDR3 is CASSMRRGQGILYEQYF. DNA for the CDR3: TGTGCCAGTAGTATGCGCCGCGGACAGGGGATCTTGTACGAGCAGTACTTC. Full variable domain (remainder filled in from reference TRBV19 and TRBJ2-7): DGGITQSPKYLFRKEGQNVTLSCEQNLNHDAMYWYRQDPGQGLRLIYYSQIVNDFQKGDIAEGYSVSREKKESFPLTVTSAQKNPTAFYLCASSMRRGQGILYEQYFGPGTRLTVT.

The sample holds a few counts of this clonotype. The rearrangement links TRBV19 to TRBJ2-2, with D unclear. The CDR3 has 15 residues. Germline-derived CDR1 and CDR2 are LNHDA and SQIVND (reference sequence). With 3 bases removed from V and 3 bases from J, the gap between germline ends came to 11 bases. Here the CDR3 DNA reads TGTGCCAGTAGTATCGGGCCCGAGGACACCGGGGAGCTGTTTTTT. It yields the protein CASSIGPEDTGELFF.

This clonotype was counted ten times or more. The gene calls are TRBV28 and TRBJ2-7, with 9 bases identical to TRBD1. The CDR3 consists of 15 residues. Germline trimming cut 6 bases from V and 7 bases from J; bases unmatched to any gene: 13. Germline V CDR1 and CDR2: MDHEN, SYDVKM. Written as DNA, the CDR3 is TGTGCCAGCAGCACCCCGGGACAGGGTAATATGGAGCAGTACTTC. This sequence encodes CASSTPGQGNMEQYF.

This clonotype was counted only a few times. This chain links TRBV6-5 with TRBJ1-2, with 8 positions matching TRBD1. This CDR3 spans 15 amino acids. With V trimmed by 2 bases and J by 5 bases, 7 bases remained unmatched. CDR1 is MNHEY and CDR2 is SVGAGI in the germline V gene. CDR3 bases: TGTGCCAGCAGTTACGACGGGACAGGCCTATATGGCTACACCTTC. It translates to CASSYDGTGLYGYTF.

This clonotype was seen ten or more times. The rearrangement joins TRBV6-2 or TRBV6-3 to TRBJ2-1, with TRBD2 matching over 7 bases. This CDR3 comprises 19 residues. The germline V gene encodes CDR1 MNHEY and CDR2 SVGEGT. The V segment lost 0 bases and the J segment 7 bases; nucleotides outside the gene matches: 18. CDR3 in DNA: TGTGCCAGCAGTTACTCAGGTTGGATCTCGCGGGAGAAGGGGAATGAGCAGTTCTTC. Translation: CASSYSGWISREKGNEQFF.

The J gene is TRBJ1-1, the V gene TRBV20-1; a possible D gene is TRBD1 (6 bases). Germline CDR1 is DFQATT and CDR2 is SNEGSKA (reference sequence). The V end was cut by 6 bases, the J end by 4 bases, with 15 bases between. The CDR3 runs 13 residues. The CDR3 nucleotides are TGCAGTGCGAGACAGGAGACGAGCACTGAAGCTTTCTTT. Translation: CSARQETSTEAFF.

The rearrangement joins TRBV15 to TRBJ2-7; 7 bases agree with TRBD1. This CDR3 comprises 14 residues. Germline V gives CDR1 LNHNV, CDR2 YYDKDF (reference sequence). V lost 4 bases and J lost 3; bases outside the gene matches: 6. CDR3 in DNA: TGTGCCACCAGCAATAGGGACAGCGTCTACGAGCAGTACTTC. It yields the protein CATSNRDSVYEQYF.

On this clonotype itself: A clone one base away is much larger, so this may be a read error. This chain links TRBV6-1 with TRBJ2-5; D is ambiguous. V was clipped by 0 bases and J by 5 bases, with 10 bases between them. Germline CDR1 reads MNHNS; CDR2 reads SASEGT. This CDR3 spans 14 amino acids. The DNA of the CDR3 is TGTGCCAGCAGTGAAGCCTGGCACGTGGAGACCCAGTACTTC. Its protein product is CASSEAWHVETQYF.

This clonotype was found many times. The rearrangement links TRBV29-1 to TRBJ1-2; 10 bases match TRBD1. CDR1 and CDR2 (germline): SQVTM, ANQGSEA. V shed 4 bases, J shed 8 bases, and the junction held 13 bases outside the gene matches. The CDR3 spans 15 residues. CDR3 protein: CSVGHRRQGASGYTF. Written as DNA, the CDR3 is TGCAGCGTTGGACATCGGCGACAGGGGGCTTCGGGCTACACCTTC.

This clonotype has at least ten counts. The CDR3 sequence: CASSSKGRSNQPQHF. The DNA for the CDR3 is TGTGCCAGCAGCTCAAAGGGACGGAGCAATCAGCCCCAGCATTTT. The chain is built from TRBV13 and TRBJ1-5, with D possibly being TRBD1 (5 bases). This CDR3 has 15 residues. V lost 4 bases to trimming and J lost 1 base, with 11 bases between them. CDR1 is PRHDT and CDR2 is FYEKMQ in the germline V gene (reference sequence).

This clonotype was observed at least ten times. This chain joins TRBV5-1 and TRBJ1-1; D is unresolved. Between the trimmed V and J ends, which lost 5 bases and 1 base, there was a span of 9 bases. Germline values: CDR1 SGHRS, CDR2 YFSETQ. The CDR3 contains 13 residues. CDR3 in DNA: TGCGCCAGCAGAGCTGGACCGAACACTGAAGCTTTCTTT. It is translated as CASRAGPNTEAFF. The variable domain in full, completed from reference TRBV5-1 and TRBJ1-1, reads KAGVTQTPRYLIKTRGQQVTLSCSPISGHRSVSWYQQTPGQGLQFLFEYFSETQRNKGNFPGRFSGRQFSNSRSEMNVSTLELGDSALYLCASRAGPNTEAFFGQGTRLTVV.

This clonotype has just a few counts. The J gene is TRBJ2-1, the V gene TRBV25-1; weak D call: TRBD2 (6 bases). Per the germline V gene, CDR1 is MGHDK and CDR2 is SYGVNS. CDR3 length: 17 residues. Trimming stripped 3 bases from V and 8 bases from J, with 23 bases between. In DNA, the CDR3 is TGTGCCAGCAGTGAGAAACCTATTGGGGGAGGCTCCTATGAGCAGTTCTTC. Protein sequence: CASSEKPIGGGSYEQFF.

The V and J genes are TRBV4-3 and TRBJ2-7, with D maybe TRBD2 (7 bases). V shed 4 bases and J shed 9 bases, with 10 bases lying between them. The CDR3 runs 11 residues. Germline loops: CDR1 LGHNA, CDR2 YSLEER. The CDR3 is CASSRGGPQYF. The CDR3 DNA sequence: TGCGCCAGCAGCCGGGGGGGGCCGCAGTACTTC.

V usage is TRBV13 and J usage is TRBJ2-7; TRBD1 agrees at 9 bases. Germline CDR1 is PRHDT and CDR2 is FYEKMQ (reference sequence). There are 13 residues in the CDR3. J gave up 5 bases and V 6 bases, and 5 bases lay outside the gene matches. The CDR3 DNA follows: TGTGCCAGCAGACCTGGGACAGGGAACGAGCAGTACTTC. As protein: CASRPGTGNEQYF.

Worth noting for this clonotype: The junction differs from germline at one of its ends, possibly a read error. CDR3 in amino acids: CASSVLAGAVGDF. The CDR3 bases are TGTGCCAGCAGCGTACTAGCGGGGGCGGTCGGGGACTTC. The genes are TRBV7-3 and TRBJ2-5, with 11 bases fitting TRBD2. This CDR3 contains 13 residues. Germline V gene sequence: CDR1 SGHTA, CDR2 FQGTGA.

The CDR3 nucleotides read TGCGCCAGCAGCCGGGGACCAGGGGACTACGAGCAGTACTTC. Translation gives CASSRGPGDYEQYF. This chain links TRBV5-1 with TRBJ2-7; D is perhaps TRBD1 (6 bases). This CDR3 contains 14 residues. The germline gives CDR1 SGHRS, CDR2 YFSETQ. Trimming stripped 4 bases from V and 3 bases from J, with 14 bases between.

This clonotype was observed many times. V and J are TRBV11-3 and TRBJ2-1, with 10 positions matching TRBD1. V trimming: 3 bases; J trimming: 0 bases; junction bases outside the gene matches: 14. This CDR3 has 20 residues. CDR1 and CDR2 from the germline V gene are SGHNT and YENEEA. The DNA for the CDR3 is TGTGCCAGCAGCTTCCAACGGGACAGGGGACCGGTCAGCTCCTACAATGAGCAGTTCTTC. Amino acid sequence: CASSFQRDRGPVSSYNEQFF.

This chain uses TRBV19 with TRBJ1-6; the D is unclear. V lost 10 bases and J lost 0, with 10 bases in between. The germline CDR1 and CDR2 sequences are LNHDA and SQIVND (reference sequence). This CDR3 has 14 amino acids. CDR3 protein: CATSKSSYNSPLHF. CDR3 coding DNA: TGTGCCACCAGCAAGAGCTCCTATAATTCACCCCTCCACTTT. Variable domain in full (rest from reference TRBV19 and TRBJ1-6): DGGITQSPKYLFRKEGQNVTLSCEQNLNHDAMYWYRQDPGQGLRLIYYSQIVNDFQKGDIAEGYSVSREKKESFPLTVTSAQKNPTAFYLCATSKSSYNSPLHFGNGTRLTVT.

CDR3 nucleotides: TGTGCCAGCAGCTCCCGGGACAGGTACGAGCAGTACTTC. It yields the protein CASSSRDRYEQYF. The V call is TRBV7-2, the J call TRBJ2-7; 8 positions agree with TRBD1. After removal of 4 bases from V and 4 bases from J, the junction contained 3 bases not matched to a gene. Per germline, CDR1 SGHTA and CDR2 FQGNSA. The CDR3 totals 13 residues.

This clonotype was observed a handful of times. The genes are TRBV6-1 and TRBJ1-1; D uncertain. Between the trimmed V and J ends, which lost 3 bases and 0 bases, there was a span of 11 bases. The CDR3 has 15 residues. CDR1 and CDR2 (germline): MNHNS, SASEGT. CDR3 sequence (DNA): TGTGCCAGCAGTGAGGACGGACGGCTGAACACTGAAGCTTTCTTT. It encodes CASSEDGRLNTEAFF.

The J gene is TRBJ2-1, the V gene TRBV5-1; D is unresolved. Germline-derived CDR1 and CDR2 are SGHRS and YFSETQ. The CDR3 extends over 15 amino acids. The germline V and J ends were trimmed by 7 bases and 0 bases, with 14 bases remaining between them. The CDR3 nucleotides read TGCGCCAGCGGTCTACTTAGACCCTCCTACAATGAGCAGTTCTTC. Amino acids: CASGLLRPSYNEQFF.

The rearrangement uses TRBV2 and TRBJ2-2, with 8 positions matching TRBD1. Germline V lookup: CDR1 SNHLY, CDR2 FYNNEI. J lost 5 bases, V lost 2 bases, and 4 bases had no gene match. CDR3 length: 15 residues. DNA of the CDR3: TGTGCCAGCAGTGAAATGCAGGGGGCAACCGGGGAGCTGTTTTTT. Translating it yields CASSEMQGATGELFF.

This clonotype was seen at least ten times. The rearrangement links TRBV28 to TRBJ2-6; 8 positions agree with TRBD1. Trimming cost V 5 bases and J 4 bases; bases outside gene matches: 7. Germline CDR1 is MDHEN and CDR2 is SYDVKM. CDR3 size: 16 residues. The CDR3 bases are TGTGCCAGCAGTGTTCAGGGGGCAGGAGGGGCCAACGTCCTGACTTTC. Protein sequence: CASSVQGAGGANVLTF.

A word on this clonotype: A much larger clone sits a single nucleotide away, making a read error possible. This chain connects TRBV7-2 to TRBJ2-3; 7 bases map to TRBD2. The CDR3 totals 11 residues. Germline V gives CDR1 SGHTA, CDR2 FQGNSA. The CDR3, as DNA: TGTGCTGGCGGGAGTTCAGATACGCAGTATTTT. Translation: CAGGSSDTQYF.

This clonotype came up many times. The rearrangement joins TRBV10-2 to TRBJ1-2; D possibly corresponds to TRBD1 (5 bases). Trimming removed 2 bases at V and 2 bases at J, with 6 bases between. Germline V gene data show CDR1 as WSHSY and CDR2 as SAAADI. CDR3 length: 13 amino acids. CDR3 coding DNA: TGCGCCAGCAGTGAGGCAGGGAACTATGGCTACACCTTC. This gives the protein CASSEAGNYGYTF.

The chain joins TRBV15 to TRBJ2-7; D remains unclear. The germline CDR1 and CDR2 sequences are LNHNV and YYDKDF (reference sequence). Deletions cut 0 bases from V and 2 bases from J, with 11 bases between. The CDR3 is made up of 15 amino acids. The CDR3 region has the DNA TGTGCCACCAGCAGAGATCTTGTACAAACCTACGAGCAGTACTTC. Translating gives CATSRDLVQTYEQYF.

This clonotype came up a few times. V gene TRBV29-1 combines with J gene TRBJ2-1; TRBD2 matches 15 bases. Germline trimming cut 3 bases from V and 6 bases from J; bases unmatched to any gene: 12. Germline V gene lookup returns CDR1 SQVTM and CDR2 ANQGSEA. The CDR3 spans 18 residues. DNA for the CDR3: TGCAGCGTTGATGCCGGGACTAGCGGGAGGCCCTTTTCCAATGAGCAGTTCTTC. Protein: CSVDAGTSGRPFSNEQFF.

This chain connects TRBV2 to TRBJ2-7; unclear D gene. The ends were cut back, 6 bases at V and 7 bases at J, with 10 bases in the middle. This CDR3 region has 11 residues. Germline V CDR1 and CDR2: SNHLY, FYNNEI. Written as DNA, the CDR3 is TGTGCCAGCAGGATGATGGGGGAGCAGTACTTC. Amino acids: CASRMMGEQYF.